Described below is a single TCR beta chain sequence and its context. The data are from a study of cytotoxic CD8 clonotypes in ibrutinib-treated CLL. Study-wide background: The sample average was approximately 250,000 productive templates and fewer than 95,000 productive rearrangements.

Germline trimming cut 8 bases from V and 4 bases from J; bases unmatched to any gene: 20. The CDR3 has 20 residues. In germline, CDR1 is SNHLY, CDR2 FYNNEI. The targeted sequencing depth was 1 in 200,000 to 1 in 1 million T cells. Method: immunoSEQ multiplex PCR; TCRdb's copy keeps in-frame clones and lacks some. The sample yields some 200,000 clones, roughly 73% seen once. This receptor was obtained from a human donor with chronic lymphocytic leukemia. The input for sequencing was PBMCs, taken after 12 months of ibrutinib treatment. The gene calls are TRBV2 and TRBJ2-1, with 13 bases identical to TRBD2. The CDR3 reads CASSARDKLILAGGYNEQFF. The CDR3 DNA sequence: TGTGCCAGCTCCGCCCGGGACAAACTAATACTAGCGGGAGGGTACAATGAGCAGTTCTTC.